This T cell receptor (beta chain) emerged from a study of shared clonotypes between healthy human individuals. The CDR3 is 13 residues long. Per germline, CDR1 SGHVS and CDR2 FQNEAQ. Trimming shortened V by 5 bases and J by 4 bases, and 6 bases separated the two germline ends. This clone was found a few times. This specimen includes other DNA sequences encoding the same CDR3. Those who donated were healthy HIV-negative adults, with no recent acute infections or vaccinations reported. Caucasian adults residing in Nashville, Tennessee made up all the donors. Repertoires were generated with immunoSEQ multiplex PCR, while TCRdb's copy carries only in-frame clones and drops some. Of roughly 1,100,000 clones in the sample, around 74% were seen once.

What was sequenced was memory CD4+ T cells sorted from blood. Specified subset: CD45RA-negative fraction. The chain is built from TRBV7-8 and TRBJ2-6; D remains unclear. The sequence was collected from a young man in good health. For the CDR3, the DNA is TGTGCCAGCAGCCCCTCGGGGGCCAACGTCCTGACTTTC. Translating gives CASSPSGANVLTF.